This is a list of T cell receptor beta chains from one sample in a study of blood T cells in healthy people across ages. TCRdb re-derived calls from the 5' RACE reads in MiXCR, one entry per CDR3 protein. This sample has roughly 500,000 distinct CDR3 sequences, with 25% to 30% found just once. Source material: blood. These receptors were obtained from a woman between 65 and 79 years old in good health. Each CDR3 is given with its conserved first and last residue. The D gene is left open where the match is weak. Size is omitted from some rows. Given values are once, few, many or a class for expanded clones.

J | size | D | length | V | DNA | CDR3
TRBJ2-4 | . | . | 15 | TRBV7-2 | TGTGCCAGCAGCTTAGCGAGGATCCGGGGAAACATTCAGTACTTC | CASSLARIRGNIQYF
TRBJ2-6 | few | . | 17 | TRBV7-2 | TGTGCCAGCAGCTTGGCGGGGGCAAGGTCTGGGGCCAACGTCCTGACTTTC | CASSLAGARSGANVLTF
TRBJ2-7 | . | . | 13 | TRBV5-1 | TGCGCCGACTTCACGGGGGCCACCTACGAGCAGTACTTC | CADFTGATYEQYF
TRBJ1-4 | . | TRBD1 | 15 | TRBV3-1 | TGTGCCAGCAGCCAAGGCTACAGGGGGAGTGAAAAACTGTTTTTT | CASSQGYRGSEKLFF
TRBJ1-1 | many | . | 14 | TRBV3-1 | TGTGCCAGCAGCCGCAGGGGCTTGAACACTGAAGCTTTCTTT | CASSRRGLNTEAFF
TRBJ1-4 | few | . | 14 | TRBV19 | TGTGCCAGTACAGATAAACGGTCTAATGAAAAACTGTTTTTT | CASTDKRSNEKLFF
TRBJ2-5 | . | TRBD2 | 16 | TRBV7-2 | TGTGCCAGCAGCCCAATCGGGCTAGCGGGGGAAGAGACCCAGTACTTC | CASSPIGLAGEETQYF
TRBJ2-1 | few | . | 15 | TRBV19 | TGTGCCAGTAGTATGGCGGGGAGCTCCTACAATGAGCAGTTCTTC | CASSMAGSSYNEQFF
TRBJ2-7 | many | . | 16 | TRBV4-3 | TGCGCCAGCAGCCATTTTCCAGGTACATCTGTCGACGAGCAGTACTTC | CASSHFPGTSVDEQYF
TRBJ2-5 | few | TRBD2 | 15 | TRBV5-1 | TGCGCCAGCAGGGACCTAGCGGGGTTCCAAGAGACCCAGTACTTC | CASRDLAGFQETQYF
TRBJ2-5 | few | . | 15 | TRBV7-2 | TGTGCCAGCAGCTTACAGGCAGAGACCCAAGAGACCCAGTACTTC | CASSLQAETQETQYF
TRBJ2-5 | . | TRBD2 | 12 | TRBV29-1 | TGCAGCGTTCAAGACGGGGGGGAGACCCAGTACTTC | CSVQDGGETQYF
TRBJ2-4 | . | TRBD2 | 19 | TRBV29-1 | TGCAGCGCTGCCCGGACTAGCGGGGGGGCCGAAGATGTCAAAAACATTCAGTACTTC | CSAARTSGGAEDVKNIQYF
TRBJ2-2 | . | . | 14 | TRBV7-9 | TGTGCCAGCAGCTTAAATATATTCACCGGGGAGCTGTTTTTT | CASSLNIFTGELFF
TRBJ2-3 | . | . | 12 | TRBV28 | TGTGCCAGCAGCAGCTTCATAGATACGCAGTATTTT | CASSSFIDTQYF
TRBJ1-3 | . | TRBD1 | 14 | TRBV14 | TGTGCCAGCAGCCGGGGGACAGATGGAAACACCATATATTTT | CASSRGTDGNTIYF
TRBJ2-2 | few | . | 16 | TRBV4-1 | TGCGCCAGCAGCCAAGAGGGGGGGGCCATCACCGGGGAGCTGTTTTTT | CASSQEGGAITGELFF
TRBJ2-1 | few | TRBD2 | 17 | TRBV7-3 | TGTGCCAGCAGCTTAACGGCTAGCGGGGCTCCCTACAATGAGCAGTTCTTC | CASSLTASGAPYNEQFF
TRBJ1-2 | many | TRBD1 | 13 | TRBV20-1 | TGCAGTGCTAGAGATCGACAGGGGTACGGCTACACCTTC | CSARDRQGYGYTF
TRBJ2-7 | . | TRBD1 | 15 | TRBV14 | TGTGCCAGCAGCCAAGGACCAGGGGGCTGGTACGAGCAGTACTTC | CASSQGPGGWYEQYF
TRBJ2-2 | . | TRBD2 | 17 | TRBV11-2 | TGTGCCAGCAGCTTAAGGACTAGCGGTATTAACACCGGGGAGCTGTTTTTT | CASSLRTSGINTGELFF
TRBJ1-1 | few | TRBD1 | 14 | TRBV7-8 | TGTGCCAGCAGCTACGCACGCGACAGGGCTGAAGCTTTCTTT | CASSYARDRAEAFF
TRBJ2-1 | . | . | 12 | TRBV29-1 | TGCAGCGTTGGCTCAAGGGGCGATGAGCAGTTCTTC | CSVGSRGDEQFF
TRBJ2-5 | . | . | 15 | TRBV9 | TGTGCCAGCAGCTCCGGACAGCGAACCCAAGAGACCCAGTACTTC | CASSSGQRTQETQYF
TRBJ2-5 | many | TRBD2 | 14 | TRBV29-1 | TGCAGCGTTGAACCAACGGCTAGCGGGGAGACCCAGTACTTC | CSVEPTASGETQYF
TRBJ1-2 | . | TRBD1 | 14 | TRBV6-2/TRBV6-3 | TGTGCCAGCAGACCTAGGGACAGCAACTATGGCTACACCTTC | CASRPRDSNYGYTF
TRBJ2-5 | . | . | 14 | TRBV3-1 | TGTGTCAGCAGCGGGCTGGCCGTAAAAGGTGCCCAGTACTTC | CVSSGLAVKGAQYF
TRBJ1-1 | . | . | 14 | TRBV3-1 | TGTGCCAGCAGCCAAGGCGAAGGGTCCAGAGAAGCTTTCTTT | CASSQGEGSREAFF
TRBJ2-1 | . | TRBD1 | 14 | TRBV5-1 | TGCGCCAGCGGTAAGACAGGGCTGTACAATGAGCAGTTCTTC | CASGKTGLYNEQFF
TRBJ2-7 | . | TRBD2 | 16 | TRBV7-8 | TGTGCCAGCAGCCCAAGAGGGAGGACTAGCGGTTACGAGCAGTACTTC | CASSPRGRTSGYEQYF
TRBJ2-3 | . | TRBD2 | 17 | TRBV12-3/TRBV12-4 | TGTGCCAGCAGTCAAGGTCTAGCGGGGCTACCAACAGATACGCAGTATTTT | CASSQGLAGLPTDTQYF
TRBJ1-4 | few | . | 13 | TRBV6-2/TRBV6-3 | TGTGCCAGCAGTTCCCGACTACGTGAAAAACTGTTTTTT | CASSSRLREKLFF
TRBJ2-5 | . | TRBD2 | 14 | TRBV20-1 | TGCAGTGCCCAACTAGCGGGGGGCCAGGAGACCCAGTACTTC | CSAQLAGGQETQYF
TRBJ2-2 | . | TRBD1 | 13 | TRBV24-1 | TGTGCCGCCCAGACAGGGTACACCGGGGAGCTGTTTTTT | CAAQTGYTGELFF
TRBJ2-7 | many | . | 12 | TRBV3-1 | TGTGCCAGCTCCCAAGGCCCCTACGAGCAGTACTTC | CASSQGPYEQYF
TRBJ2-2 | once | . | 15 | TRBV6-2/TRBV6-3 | TGTGCCAGCAGGAGAGGAGGGGGCGCAAACCGGGAGCTGTTTTTT | CASRRGGGANRELFF
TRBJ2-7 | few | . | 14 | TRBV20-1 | TGCAGTGCTAGAGGGATGGCAGGGTCCTACGAGCAGTACTTC | CSARGMAGSYEQYF
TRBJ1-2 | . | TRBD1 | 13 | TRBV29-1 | TGCAGCGTTGCGGAGGGGGCGCCCAGCGGCTACACCTTC | CSVAEGAPSGYTF
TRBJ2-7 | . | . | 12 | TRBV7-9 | TGTGCCAGCAGCACAACCCCCTACGAGCAGTACTTC | CASSTTPYEQYF
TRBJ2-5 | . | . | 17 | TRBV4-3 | TGCGCCAGCAGCCAGGACCGACGACTTGCAGGCCAAGAGACCCAGTACTTC | CASSQDRRLAGQETQYF
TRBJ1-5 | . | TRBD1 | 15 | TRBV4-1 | TGCGCCAGCAGCCAATCAGGACAGGGCAATCAGCCCCAGCATTTT | CASSQSGQGNQPQHF
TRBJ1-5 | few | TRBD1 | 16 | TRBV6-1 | TGTGCCAGCAGTCCCCCGAGGGGGCGGGAGGATCAGCCCCAGCATTTT | CASSPPRGREDQPQHF
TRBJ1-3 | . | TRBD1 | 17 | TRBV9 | TGTGCCAGCAGCCCTCAACCCCAGACAGGGGGAGGAAACACCATATATTTT | CASSPQPQTGGGNTIYF
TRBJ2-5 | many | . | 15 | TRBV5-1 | TGCGCCAGCAGCACGGCGGACAGCGGACAAGAGACCCAGTACTTC | CASSTADSGQETQYF
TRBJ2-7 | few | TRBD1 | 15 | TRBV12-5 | TGTGCTAGTGGTTCAGGACAGGCCGTCGAGATCGAGCAGTACTTC | CASGSGQAVEIEQYF
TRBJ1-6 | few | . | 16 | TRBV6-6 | TGTGCCAGCATACCAGACCCGGCCACTGGACGTTCACCCCTCCACTTT | CASIPDPATGRSPLHF
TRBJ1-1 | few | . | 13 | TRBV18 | TGTGCCAGCTCACCGTTACAGGGACGGGAAGCTTTCTTT | CASSPLQGREAFF
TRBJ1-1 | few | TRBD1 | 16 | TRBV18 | TGTGCCAGCTCACGGGGGGACAGAGAGATGAACACTGAAGCTTTCTTT | CASSRGDREMNTEAFF
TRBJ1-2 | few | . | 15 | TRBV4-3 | TGCGCCAGCAGCCAAGAACGGGGAGCAAACTATGGCTACACCTTC | CASSQERGANYGYTF
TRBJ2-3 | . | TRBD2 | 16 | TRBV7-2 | TGTGCCAGCAGCTTAGATGGGACTAGCGGGCACCATACGCAGTATTTT | CASSLDGTSGHHTQYF
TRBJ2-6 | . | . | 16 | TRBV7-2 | TGTGCCAGCCTCCGGGACACCTCCTCTGGGGCCAACGTCCTGACTTTC | CASLRDTSSGANVLTF
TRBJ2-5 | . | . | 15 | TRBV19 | TGTGCCAGTAGTATTAGAGACCGTCGCGGGGAGACCCAGTACTTC | CASSIRDRRGETQYF
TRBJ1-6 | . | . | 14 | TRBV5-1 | TGCGCCAGCAGCCCAGACAGCCCCTCTTCGGCCCTCCACTTT | CASSPDSPSSALHF
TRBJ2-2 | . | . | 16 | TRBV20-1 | TGCAGTGCTAGAATTTTCGACAGGTCGAACACCGGGGAGCTGTTTTTT | CSARIFDRSNTGELFF
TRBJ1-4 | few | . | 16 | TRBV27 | TGTGCCAGCAGTTCCCATCCAGGGTTGGGAAAAGAAAAACTGTTTTTT | CASSSHPGLGKEKLFF